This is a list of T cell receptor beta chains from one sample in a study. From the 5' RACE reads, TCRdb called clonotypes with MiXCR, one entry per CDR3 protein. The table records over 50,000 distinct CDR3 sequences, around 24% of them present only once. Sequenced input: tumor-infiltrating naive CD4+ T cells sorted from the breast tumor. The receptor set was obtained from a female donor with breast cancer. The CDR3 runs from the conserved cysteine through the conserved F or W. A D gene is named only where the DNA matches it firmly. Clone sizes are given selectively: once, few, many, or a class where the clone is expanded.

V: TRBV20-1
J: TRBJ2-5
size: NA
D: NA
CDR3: CSAGPPGLAETQYF
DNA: TGCAGTGCTGGACCGCCTGGGCTAGCGGAGACCCAGTACTTC

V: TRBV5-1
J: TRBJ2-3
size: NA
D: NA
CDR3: CASYPQAGVKSDTQYF
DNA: TGCGCCAGCTATCCCCAGGCAGGGGTCAAATCAGATACGCAGTATTTT

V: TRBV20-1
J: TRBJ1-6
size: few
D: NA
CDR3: CSARLDASPLHF
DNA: TGCAGTGCCAGACTTGATGCTTCACCCCTCCACTTT

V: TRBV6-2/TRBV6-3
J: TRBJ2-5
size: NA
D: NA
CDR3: CASSIAGVEETQYF
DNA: TGTGCCAGCAGTATAGCCGGGGTGGAAGAGACCCAGTACTTC

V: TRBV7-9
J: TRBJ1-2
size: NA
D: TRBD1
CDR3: CASSPAYKTGNYGYTF
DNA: TGTGCCAGCAGCCCAGCATATAAGACAGGGAACTATGGCTACACCTTC

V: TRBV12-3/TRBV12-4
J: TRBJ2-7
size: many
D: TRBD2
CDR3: CASSSSGGGTYEQYF
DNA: TGTGCCAGCAGTTCCAGCGGGGGGGGGACCTACGAGCAGTACTTC

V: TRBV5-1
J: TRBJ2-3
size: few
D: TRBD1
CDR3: CASSGTGNTDTQYF
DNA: TGCGCCAGCAGCGGGACAGGGAACACAGATACGCAGTATTTT

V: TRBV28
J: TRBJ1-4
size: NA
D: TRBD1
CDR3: CASSPLGQESNEKLFF
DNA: TGTGCCAGCAGTCCCCTTGGACAGGAGAGTAATGAAAAACTGTTTTTT

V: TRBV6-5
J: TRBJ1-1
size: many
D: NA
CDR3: CASRRTQGDEAFF
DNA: TGTGCCAGCAGAAGGACACAGGGCGATGAAGCTTTCTTT

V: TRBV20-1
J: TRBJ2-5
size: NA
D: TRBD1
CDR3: CSAYPGQYQETQYF
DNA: TGCAGTGCGTACCCGGGACAGTACCAAGAGACCCAGTACTTC

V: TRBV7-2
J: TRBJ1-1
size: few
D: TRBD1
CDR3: CASNDRGLNTEAFF
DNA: TGTGCCAGCAACGACAGGGGACTGAACACTGAAGCTTTCTTT

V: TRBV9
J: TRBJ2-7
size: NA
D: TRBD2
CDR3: CASSVGEGLGEQYF
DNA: TGTGCCAGCAGCGTAGGGGAGGGTCTAGGCGAGCAGTACTTC

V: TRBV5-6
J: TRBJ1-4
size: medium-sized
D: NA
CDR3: CASSYRRGPTNEKLFF
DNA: TGTGCCAGCAGCTATAGACGTGGCCCAACTAATGAAAAACTGTTTTTT

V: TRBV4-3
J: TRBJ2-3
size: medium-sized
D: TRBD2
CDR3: CASSQLGLAGAGDTQYF
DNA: TGCGCCAGCAGCCAATTGGGACTAGCGGGAGCGGGAGATACGCAGTATTTT

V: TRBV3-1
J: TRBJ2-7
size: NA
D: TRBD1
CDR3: CASSRGTGAEQYF
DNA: TGTGCCAGCAGCCGCGGGACAGGTGCCGAGCAGTACTTC

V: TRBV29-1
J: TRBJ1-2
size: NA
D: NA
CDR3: CSVRRGANYGYTF
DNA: TGCAGCGTTCGGCGGGGAGCTAACTATGGCTACACCTTC

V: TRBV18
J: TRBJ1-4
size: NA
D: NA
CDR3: CASSPGTLQGEKPFF
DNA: TGTGCCAGCTCACCCGGTACCCTACAGGGAGAAAAACCGTTTTTT

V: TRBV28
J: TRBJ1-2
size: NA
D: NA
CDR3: CASSPGHRANYGYTF
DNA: TGTGCCAGCAGTCCCGGCCACAGGGCGAACTATGGCTACACCTTC

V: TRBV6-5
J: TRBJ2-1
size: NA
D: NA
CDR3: CASGDQGYEQFF
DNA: TGTGCCAGCGGCGATCAGGGTTATGAGCAGTTCTTC

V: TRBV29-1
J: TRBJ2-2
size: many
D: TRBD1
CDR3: CSVEIGQGQNTGELFF
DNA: TGCAGCGTTGAAATCGGACAGGGACAGAACACCGGGGAGCTGTTTTTT

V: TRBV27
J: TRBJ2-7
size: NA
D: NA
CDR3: CASSSPQRQVSYEQYF
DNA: TGTGCCAGCAGTTCTCCCCAACGACAGGTCTCCTACGAGCAGTACTTC

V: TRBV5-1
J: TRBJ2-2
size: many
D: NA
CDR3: CASSLGQGDTGELFF
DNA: TGCGCCAGCAGCTTGGGGCAGGGCGACACCGGGGAGCTGTTTTTT

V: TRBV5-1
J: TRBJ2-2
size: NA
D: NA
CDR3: CASSLKQANTRELFF
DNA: TGCGCCAGCAGCTTGAAACAGGCGAACACCAGGGAGCTGTTTTTT

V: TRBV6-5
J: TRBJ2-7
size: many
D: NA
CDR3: CASSYGSFEGGYEQYF
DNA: TGTGCCAGCAGTTACGGCTCCTTCGAGGGTGGCTACGAGCAGTACTTC

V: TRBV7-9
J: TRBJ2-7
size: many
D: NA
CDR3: CASSSRTATYEQYF
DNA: TGTGCCAGCAGCTCCCGGACAGCAACCTACGAGCAGTACTTC

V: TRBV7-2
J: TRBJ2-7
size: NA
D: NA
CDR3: CASSLLFNEQYF
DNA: TGTGCCAGCAGCTTACTGTTTAACGAGCAGTACTTC

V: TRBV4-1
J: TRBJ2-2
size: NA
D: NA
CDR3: CASGPTGIRSVSGELLF
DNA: TGCGCCAGCGGCCCGACCGGTATACGAAGTGTCTCCGGGGAGCTGCTTTTT

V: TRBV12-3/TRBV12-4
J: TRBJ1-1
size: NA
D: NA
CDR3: CASSSGLRTEAFF
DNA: TGTGCCAGCAGTTCAGGGTTACGCACTGAAGCTTTCTTT

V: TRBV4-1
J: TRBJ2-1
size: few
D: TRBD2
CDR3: CASSPSGMTYNEQFF
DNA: TGCGCCAGCAGTCCTAGCGGAATGACCTACAATGAGCAGTTCTTC

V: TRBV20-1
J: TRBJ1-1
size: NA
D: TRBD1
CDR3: CSALQGRHTEAFF
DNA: TGCAGTGCCCTACAGGGGCGCCACACTGAAGCTTTCTTT

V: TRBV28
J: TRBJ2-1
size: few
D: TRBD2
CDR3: CASSLTRGSGPNEQFF
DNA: TGTGCCAGCAGTTTAACACGCGGGAGTGGGCCAAATGAGCAGTTCTTC

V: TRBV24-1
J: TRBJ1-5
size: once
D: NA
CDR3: CVRGGAKPQHF
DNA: TGTGTCCGCGGCGGTGCGAAGCCCCAGCATTTT

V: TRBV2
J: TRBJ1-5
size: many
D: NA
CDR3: CASSAGQLSNQPQHF
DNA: TGTGCCAGCAGTGCGGGGCAGCTTAGCAATCAGCCCCAGCATTTT

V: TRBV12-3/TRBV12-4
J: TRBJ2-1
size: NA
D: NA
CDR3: CASSLGANEQFF
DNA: TGTGCCAGCAGTCTTGGAGCGAATGAGCAGTTCTTC

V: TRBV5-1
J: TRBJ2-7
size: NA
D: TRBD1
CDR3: CASSLGPTGAYEQYF
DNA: TGCGCCAGCAGCTTGGGGCCTACAGGGGCCTACGAGCAGTACTTC

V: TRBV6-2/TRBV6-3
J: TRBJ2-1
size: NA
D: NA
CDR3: CASSPESYNEQFF
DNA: TGTGCCAGCAGCCCGGAATCATACAATGAGCAGTTCTTC

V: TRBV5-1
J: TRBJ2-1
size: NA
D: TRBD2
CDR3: CASSLTRGLAGNEQFF
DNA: TGCGCCAGCAGCCTTACTAGGGGACTAGCGGGAAATGAGCAGTTCTTC

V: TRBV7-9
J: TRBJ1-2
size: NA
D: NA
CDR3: CASSLDETGYTF
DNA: TGTGCCAGCAGCTTAGATGAAACGGGCTACACCTTC

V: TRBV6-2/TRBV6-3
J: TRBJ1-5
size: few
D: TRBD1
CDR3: CASSRTGATQPQHF
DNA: TGTGCCAGCAGTAGGACAGGGGCTACTCAGCCCCAGCATTTT

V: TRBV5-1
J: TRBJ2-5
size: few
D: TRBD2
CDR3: CASSPRTSKETQYF
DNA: TGCGCCAGCAGCCCCCGGACTAGCAAAGAGACCCAGTACTTC

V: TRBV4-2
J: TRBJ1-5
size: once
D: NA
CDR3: CASSQGVPLQFSNQPQHF
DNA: TGTGCCAGCAGCCAAGGTGTCCCGTTGCAGTTTAGCAATCAGCCCCAGCATTTT

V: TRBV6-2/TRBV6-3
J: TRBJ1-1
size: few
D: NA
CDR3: CASSYAGYMNTEAFF
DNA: TGTGCCAGCAGTTACGCAGGGTATATGAACACTGAAGCTTTCTTT

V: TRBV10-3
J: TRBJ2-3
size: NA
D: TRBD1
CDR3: CAISEMGQEGLATDTQYF
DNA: TGTGCCATCAGTGAGATGGGACAGGAAGGGTTAGCCACAGATACGCAGTATTTT

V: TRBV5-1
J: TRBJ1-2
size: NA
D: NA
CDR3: CASSLDRGTWCGYTF
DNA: TGCGCCAGCAGCTTGGATCGGGGGACGTGGTGTGGCTACACCTTC

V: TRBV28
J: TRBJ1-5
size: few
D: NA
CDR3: CASRRIGGGNQPQHF
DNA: TGTGCCAGCAGGCGAATAGGGGGAGGGAATCAGCCCCAGCATTTT

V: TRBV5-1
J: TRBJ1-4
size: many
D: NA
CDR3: CASSLAWRGEEKLFF
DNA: TGCGCCAGCAGCTTGGCGTGGAGGGGAGAAGAAAAACTGTTTTTT

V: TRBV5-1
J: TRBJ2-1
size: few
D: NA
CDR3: CASSIAGTQNEQFF
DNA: TGCGCCAGCAGCATCGCCGGGACCCAAAATGAGCAGTTCTTC

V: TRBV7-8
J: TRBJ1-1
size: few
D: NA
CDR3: CASSLIRAGTEAFF
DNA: TGTGCCAGCAGCTTGATCAGGGCGGGCACTGAAGCTTTCTTT

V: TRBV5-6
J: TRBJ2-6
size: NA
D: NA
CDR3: CASSLVHSGANVLTF
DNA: TGTGCCAGCAGCCTTGTCCACTCTGGGGCCAACGTCCTGACTTTC

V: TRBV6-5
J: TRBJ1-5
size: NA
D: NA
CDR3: CASRPDRKSNQPQHF
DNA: TGTGCCAGCAGACCCGACAGGAAGAGCAATCAGCCCCAGCATTTT

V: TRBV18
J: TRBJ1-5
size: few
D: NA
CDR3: CASSPVRNSNQPQHF
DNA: TGTGCCAGCTCACCGGTAAGGAATAGCAATCAGCCCCAGCATTTT

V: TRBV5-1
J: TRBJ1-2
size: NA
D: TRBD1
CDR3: CASSWRDRDGYTF
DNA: TGCGCCAGCAGCTGGAGGGACAGGGATGGCTACACCTTC

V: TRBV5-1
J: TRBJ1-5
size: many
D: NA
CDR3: CASSLGAGNQPQHF
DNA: TGCGCCAGCAGCTTGGGGGCGGGCAATCAGCCCCAGCATTTT

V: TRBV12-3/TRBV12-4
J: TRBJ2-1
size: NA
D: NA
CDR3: CASSFQSIRGNEQFF
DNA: TGTGCCAGCAGTTTTCAATCCATTCGAGGGAATGAGCAGTTCTTC

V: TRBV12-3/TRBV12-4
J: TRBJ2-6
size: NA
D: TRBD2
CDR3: CASSSSGKGSSGANVLTF
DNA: TGTGCCAGCAGCTCTAGCGGGAAGGGAAGCTCTGGGGCCAACGTCCTGACTTTC

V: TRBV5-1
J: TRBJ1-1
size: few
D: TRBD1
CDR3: CASSTGQPNTEAFF
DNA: TGCGCCAGCAGCACGGGACAGCCGAACACTGAAGCTTTCTTT

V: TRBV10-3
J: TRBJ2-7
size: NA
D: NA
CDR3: CAISTRDGSSYEQYF
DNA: TGTGCCATCAGTACCCGGGACGGGAGCTCCTACGAGCAGTACTTC

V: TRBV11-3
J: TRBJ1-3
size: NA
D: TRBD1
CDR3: CASSLDRFGGGLYSGNTIYF
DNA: TGTGCCAGCAGCTTAGATCGTTTTGGAGGGGGCCTTTACTCTGGAAACACCATATATTTT

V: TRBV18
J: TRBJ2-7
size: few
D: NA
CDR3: CASSSGQIYEQYF
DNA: TGTGCCAGCTCATCGGGACAAATTTACGAGCAGTACTTC